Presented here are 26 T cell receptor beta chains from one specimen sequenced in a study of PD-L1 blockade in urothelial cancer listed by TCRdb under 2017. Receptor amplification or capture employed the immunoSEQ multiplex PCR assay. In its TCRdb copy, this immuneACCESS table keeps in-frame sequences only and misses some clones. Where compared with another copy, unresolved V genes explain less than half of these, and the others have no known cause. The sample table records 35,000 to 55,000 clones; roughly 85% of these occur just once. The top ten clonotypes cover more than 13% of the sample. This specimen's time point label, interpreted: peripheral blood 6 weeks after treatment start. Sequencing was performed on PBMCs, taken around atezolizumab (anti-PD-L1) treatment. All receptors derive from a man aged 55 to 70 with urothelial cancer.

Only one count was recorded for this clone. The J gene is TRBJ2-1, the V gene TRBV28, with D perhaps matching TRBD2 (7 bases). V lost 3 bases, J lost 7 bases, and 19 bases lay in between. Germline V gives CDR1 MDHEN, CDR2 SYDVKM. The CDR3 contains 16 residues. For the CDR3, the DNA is TGTGCCAGCAGTTTGGCGGGGGCGCGGGGAAGAAATGAGCAGTTCTTC. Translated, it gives CASSLAGARGRNEQFF.

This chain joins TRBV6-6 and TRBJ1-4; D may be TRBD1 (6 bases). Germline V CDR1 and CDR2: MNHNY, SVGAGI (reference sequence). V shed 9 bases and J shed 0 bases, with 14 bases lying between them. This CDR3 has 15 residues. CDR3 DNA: TGTGCCAGTAGACAGGCTACAACAACTAATGAAAAACTGTTTTTT. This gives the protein CASRQATTTNEKLFF.

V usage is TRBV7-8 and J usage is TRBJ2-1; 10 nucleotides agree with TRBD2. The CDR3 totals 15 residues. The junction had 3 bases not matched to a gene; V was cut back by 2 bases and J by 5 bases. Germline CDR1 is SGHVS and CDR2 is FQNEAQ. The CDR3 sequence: CASSLSGGAHNEQFF. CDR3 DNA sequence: TGTGCCAGCAGCTTAAGCGGGGGGGCGCACAATGAGCAGTTCTTC.

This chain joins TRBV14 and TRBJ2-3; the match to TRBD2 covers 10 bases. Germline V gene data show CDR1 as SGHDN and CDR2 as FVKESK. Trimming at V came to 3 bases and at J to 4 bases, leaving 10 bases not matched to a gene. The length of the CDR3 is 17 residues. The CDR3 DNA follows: TGTGCCAGCAGCCAGGACTTAGCGGGGGGCCCGGCAGATACGCAGTATTTT. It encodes CASSQDLAGGPADTQYF. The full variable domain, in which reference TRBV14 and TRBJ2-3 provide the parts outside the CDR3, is EAGVTQFPSHSVIEKGQTVTLRCDPISGHDNLYWYRRVMGKEIKFLLHFVKESKQDESGMPNNRFLAERTGGTYSTLKVQPAELEDSGVYFCASSQDLAGGPADTQYFGPGTRLTVL.

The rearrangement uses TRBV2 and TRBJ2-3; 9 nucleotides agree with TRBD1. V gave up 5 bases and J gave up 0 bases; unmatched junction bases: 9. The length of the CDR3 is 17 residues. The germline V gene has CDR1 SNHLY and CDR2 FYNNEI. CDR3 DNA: TGTGCCAGCAGTCCGGGACAGGGTTTCCCTAGCACAGATACGCAGTATTTT. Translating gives CASSPGQGFPSTDTQYF.

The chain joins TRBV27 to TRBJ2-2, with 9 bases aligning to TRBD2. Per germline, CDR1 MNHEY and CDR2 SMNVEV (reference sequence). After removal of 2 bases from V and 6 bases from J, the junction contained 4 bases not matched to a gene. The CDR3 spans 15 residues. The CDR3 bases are TGTGCCAGCAGTTTAGCGGGGGGGCCGGCCGGGGAGCTGTTTTTT. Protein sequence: CASSLAGGPAGELFF.

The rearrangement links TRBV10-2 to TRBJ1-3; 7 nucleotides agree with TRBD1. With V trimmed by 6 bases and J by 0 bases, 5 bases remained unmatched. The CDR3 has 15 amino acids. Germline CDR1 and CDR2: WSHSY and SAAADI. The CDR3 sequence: CASSPGQHSGNTIYF. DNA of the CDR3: TGCGCCAGCAGCCCGGGACAGCACTCTGGAAACACCATATATTTT.

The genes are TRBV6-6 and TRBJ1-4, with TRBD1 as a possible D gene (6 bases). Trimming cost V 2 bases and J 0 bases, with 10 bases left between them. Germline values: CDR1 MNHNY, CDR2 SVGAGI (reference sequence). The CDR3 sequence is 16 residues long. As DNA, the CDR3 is TGTGCCAGCAGTTACGGACAGCTCACAACTAATGAAAAACTGTTTTTT. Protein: CASSYGQLTTNEKLFF.

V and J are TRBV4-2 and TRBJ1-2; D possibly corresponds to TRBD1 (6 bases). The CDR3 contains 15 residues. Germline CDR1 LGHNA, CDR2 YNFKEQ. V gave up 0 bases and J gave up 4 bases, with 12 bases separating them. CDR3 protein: CASSQDIRGSYGYTF. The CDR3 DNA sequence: TGTGCCAGCAGCCAAGATATCAGGGGTAGCTATGGCTACACCTTC.

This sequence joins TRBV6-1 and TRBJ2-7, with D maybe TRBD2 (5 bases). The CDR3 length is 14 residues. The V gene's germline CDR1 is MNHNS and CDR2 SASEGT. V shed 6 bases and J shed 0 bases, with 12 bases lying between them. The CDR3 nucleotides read TGTGCCAGCAGGCAGGACTTTAGCTCCTACGAGCAGTACTTC. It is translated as CASRQDFSSYEQYF.

CDR3 bases: TGTGCCAGCAGCGACGGGGGGCTAGCGGGGGGGCCGGTGACCCAGTACTTC. It is translated as CASSDGGLAGGPVTQYF. The chain couples TRBV11-1 to TRBJ2-5; 12 nucleotides line up with TRBD2. The CDR3 is 17 residues long. V trimming: 5 bases; J trimming: 7 bases; junction bases outside the gene matches: 14. Germline V gives CDR1 SGHAT, CDR2 FQDESV (reference sequence).

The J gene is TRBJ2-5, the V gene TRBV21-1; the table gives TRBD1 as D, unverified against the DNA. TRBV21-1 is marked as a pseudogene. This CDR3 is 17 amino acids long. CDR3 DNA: TGTGCCAGCAGCAAAAGGGGGAGAGGGATCGATTCAGAGACCCAGTACTTC. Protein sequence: CASSKRGRGIDSETQYF.

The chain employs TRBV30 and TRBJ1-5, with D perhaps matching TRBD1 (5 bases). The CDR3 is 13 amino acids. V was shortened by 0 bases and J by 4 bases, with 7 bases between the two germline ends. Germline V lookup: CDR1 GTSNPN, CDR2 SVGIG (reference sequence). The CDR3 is CAWSVDSNQPQHF. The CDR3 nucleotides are TGTGCCTGGAGTGTAGACAGTAATCAGCCCCAGCATTTT.

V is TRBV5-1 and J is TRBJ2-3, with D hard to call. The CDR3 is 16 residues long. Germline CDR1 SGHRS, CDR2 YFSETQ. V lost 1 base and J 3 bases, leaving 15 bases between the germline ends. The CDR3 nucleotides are TGCGCCAGCAGCTTGAGTGGTGGCGCAGGAACAGATACGCAGTATTTT. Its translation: CASSLSGGAGTDTQYF. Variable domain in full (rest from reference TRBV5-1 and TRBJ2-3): KAGVTQTPRYLIKTRGQQVTLSCSPISGHRSVSWYQQTPGQGLQFLFEYFSETQRNKGNFPGRFSGRQFSNSRSEMNVSTLELGDSALYLCASSLSGGAGTDTQYFGPGTRLTVL.

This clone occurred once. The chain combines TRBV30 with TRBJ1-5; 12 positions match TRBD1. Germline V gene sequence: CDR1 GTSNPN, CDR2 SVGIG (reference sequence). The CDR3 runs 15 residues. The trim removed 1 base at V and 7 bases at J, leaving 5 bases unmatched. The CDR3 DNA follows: TGTGCCTGGAGTGCCGGGACAGGGGGCGGGCAGCCCCAGCATTTT. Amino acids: CAWSAGTGGGQPQHF.

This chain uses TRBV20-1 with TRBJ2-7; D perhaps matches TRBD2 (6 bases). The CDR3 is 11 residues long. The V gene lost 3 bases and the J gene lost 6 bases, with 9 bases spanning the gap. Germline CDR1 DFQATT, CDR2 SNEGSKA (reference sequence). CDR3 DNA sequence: TGCAGTGCTAGTGGGGGGATCGAGCAGTACTTC. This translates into CSASGGIEQYF.

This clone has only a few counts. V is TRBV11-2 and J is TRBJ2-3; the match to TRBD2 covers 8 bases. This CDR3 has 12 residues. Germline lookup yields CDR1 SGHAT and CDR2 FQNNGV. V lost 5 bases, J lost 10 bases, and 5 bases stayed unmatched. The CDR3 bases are TGTGCCAGCAGCCCGGGACTAGACTCGCAGTATTTT. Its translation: CASSPGLDSQYF.

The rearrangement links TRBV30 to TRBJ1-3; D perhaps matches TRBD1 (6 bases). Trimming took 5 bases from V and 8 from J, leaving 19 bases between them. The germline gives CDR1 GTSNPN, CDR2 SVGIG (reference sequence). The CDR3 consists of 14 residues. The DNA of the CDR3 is TGTGCCTGGCACACAGGGCTAGAGGAGGACACCATATATTTT. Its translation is CAWHTGLEEDTIYF.

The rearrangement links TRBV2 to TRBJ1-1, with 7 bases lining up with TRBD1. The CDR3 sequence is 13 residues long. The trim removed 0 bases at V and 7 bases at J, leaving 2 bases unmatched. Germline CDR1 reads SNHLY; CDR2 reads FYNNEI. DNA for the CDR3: TGTGCCAGCAGTGAAGCAGACAGGGTTGAAGCTTTCTTT. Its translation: CASSEADRVEAFF.

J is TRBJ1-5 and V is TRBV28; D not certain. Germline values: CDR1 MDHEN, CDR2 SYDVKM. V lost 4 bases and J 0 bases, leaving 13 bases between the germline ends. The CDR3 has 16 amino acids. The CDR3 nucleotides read TGTGCCAGCAGTTCGTACGGGGTATATAGCAATCAGCCCCAGCATTTT. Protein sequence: CASSSYGVYSNQPQHF.

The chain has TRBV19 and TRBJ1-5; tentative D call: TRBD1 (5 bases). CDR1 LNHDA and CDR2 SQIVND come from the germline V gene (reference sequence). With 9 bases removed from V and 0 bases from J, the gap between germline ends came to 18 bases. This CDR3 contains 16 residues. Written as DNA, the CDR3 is TGTGCCAGCAGATTAGACAGCATGAATAGCAATCAGCCCCAGCATTTT. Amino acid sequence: CASRLDSMNSNQPQHF.

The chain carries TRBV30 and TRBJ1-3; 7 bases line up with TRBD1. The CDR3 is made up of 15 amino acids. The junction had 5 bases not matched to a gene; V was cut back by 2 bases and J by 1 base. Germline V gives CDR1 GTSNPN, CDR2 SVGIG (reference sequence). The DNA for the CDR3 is TGTGCCTGGAGTTCGAGGACAGGTTCTGGAAACACCATATATTTT. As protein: CAWSSRTGSGNTIYF.

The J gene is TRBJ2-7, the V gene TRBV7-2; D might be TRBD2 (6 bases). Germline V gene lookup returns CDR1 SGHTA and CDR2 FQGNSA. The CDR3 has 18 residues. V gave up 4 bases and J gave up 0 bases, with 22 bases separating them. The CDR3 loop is CASSSPGVGGESSYEQYF. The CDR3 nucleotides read TGTGCCAGCAGCTCCCCGGGGGTTGGCGGGGAAAGCTCCTACGAGCAGTACTTC.

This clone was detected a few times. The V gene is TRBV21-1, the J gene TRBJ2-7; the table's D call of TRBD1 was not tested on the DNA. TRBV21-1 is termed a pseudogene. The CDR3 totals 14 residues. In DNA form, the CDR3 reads TGTGCCAGCAGCACCCTGGGGGCCGAATACGAGCAGTACTTC. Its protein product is CASSTLGAEYEQYF.

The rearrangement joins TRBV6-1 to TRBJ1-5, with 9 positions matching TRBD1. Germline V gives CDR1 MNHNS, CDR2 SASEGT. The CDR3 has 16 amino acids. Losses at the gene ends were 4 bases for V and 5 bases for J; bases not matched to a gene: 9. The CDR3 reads CASSVWGQGGDQPQHF. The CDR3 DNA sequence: TGTGCCAGCAGTGTGTGGGGACAGGGAGGGGATCAGCCCCAGCATTTT.

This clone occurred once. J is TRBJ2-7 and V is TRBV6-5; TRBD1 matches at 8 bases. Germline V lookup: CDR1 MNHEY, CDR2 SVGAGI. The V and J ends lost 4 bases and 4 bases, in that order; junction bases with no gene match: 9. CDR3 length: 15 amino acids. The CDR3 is CASSSPGTGSYEQYF. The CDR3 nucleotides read TGTGCCAGCAGTTCTCCCGGGACAGGAAGTTACGAGCAGTACTTC.